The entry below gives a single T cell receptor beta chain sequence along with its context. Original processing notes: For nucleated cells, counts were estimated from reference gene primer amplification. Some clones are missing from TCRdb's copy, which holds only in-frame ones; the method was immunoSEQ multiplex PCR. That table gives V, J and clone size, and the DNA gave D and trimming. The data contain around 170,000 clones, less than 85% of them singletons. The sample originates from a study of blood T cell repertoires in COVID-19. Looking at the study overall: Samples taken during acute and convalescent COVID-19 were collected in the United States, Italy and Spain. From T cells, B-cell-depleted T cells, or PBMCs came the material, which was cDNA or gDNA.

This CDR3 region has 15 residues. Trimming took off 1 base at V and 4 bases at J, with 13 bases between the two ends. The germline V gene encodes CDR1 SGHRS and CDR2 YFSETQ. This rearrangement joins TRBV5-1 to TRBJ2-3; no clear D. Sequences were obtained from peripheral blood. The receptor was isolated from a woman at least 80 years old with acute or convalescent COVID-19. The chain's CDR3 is CASSLIPHIADTQYF. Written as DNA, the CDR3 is TGCGCCAGCAGCTTGATCCCCCACATCGCAGATACGCAGTATTTT.